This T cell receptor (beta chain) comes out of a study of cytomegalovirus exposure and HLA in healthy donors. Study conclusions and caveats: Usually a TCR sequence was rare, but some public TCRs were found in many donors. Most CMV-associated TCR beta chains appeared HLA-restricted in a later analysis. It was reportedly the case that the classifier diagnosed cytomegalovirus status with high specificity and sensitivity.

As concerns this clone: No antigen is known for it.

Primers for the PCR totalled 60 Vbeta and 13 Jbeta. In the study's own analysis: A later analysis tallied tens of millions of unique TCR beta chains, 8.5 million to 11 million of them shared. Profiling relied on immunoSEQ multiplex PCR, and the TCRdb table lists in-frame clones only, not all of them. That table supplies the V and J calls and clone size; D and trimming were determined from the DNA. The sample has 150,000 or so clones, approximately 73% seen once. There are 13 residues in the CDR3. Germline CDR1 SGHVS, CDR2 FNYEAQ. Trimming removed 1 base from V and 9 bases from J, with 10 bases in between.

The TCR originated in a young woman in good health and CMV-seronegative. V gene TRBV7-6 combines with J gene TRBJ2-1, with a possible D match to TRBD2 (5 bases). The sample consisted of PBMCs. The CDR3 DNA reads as TGTGCCAGCAGCTTAGGGTTCGGGATTGAGCAGTTCTTC. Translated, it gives CASSLGFGIEQFF. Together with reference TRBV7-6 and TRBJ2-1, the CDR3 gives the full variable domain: GAGVSQSPRYKVTKRGQDVALRCDPISGHVSLYWYRQALGQGPEFLTYFNYEAQQDKSGLPNDRFSAERPEGSISTLTIQRTEQRDSAMYRCASSLGFGIEQFFGPGTRLTVL.